The clone carrying this T cell receptor beta chain appeared a few times. The antigen is undetermined. Trimming stripped 2 bases from V and 5 bases from J, with 12 bases between. The CDR3 runs 14 residues. Germline V gene lookup returns CDR1 SEHNR and CDR2 FQNEAQ (reference sequence). This entry is derived from a study of a mutant IDH1 vaccine in newly diagnosed glioma. About the study: There were about 62% males and about 38% females among treated patients, whose mean age was roughly 40 years. Patients previously underwent radiotherapy, temozolomide, or both, and most underwent both. Overall study findings and caveats: Whatever changes occurred in top peripheral T cell clonotypes seemed unrelated to pseudoprogression. Induction of immune responses by the vaccine occurred in roughly 93% of patients.

Sample time point: baseline, week 1 (first vaccination visit). Treatment described: pre-vaccination baseline after standard-of-care therapy. Only in-frame clones appear in the TCRdb table, and some are missing; sequencing was by immunoSEQ multiplex PCR. The repertoire holds approximately 36,000 clones, with under 80% as singletons. The sequence was collected from a man aged 40-55 years with glioma. Some clones in this sample may be carry-over from other donors' samples. The input for sequencing was PBMCs, taken from a glioma patient treated with radiotherapy, temozolomide or both. The chain is built from TRBV7-9 and TRBJ1-1; D is undetermined. CDR3 residues: CASSLFPLGTEAFF. The CDR3 region has the DNA TGTGCCAGCAGCTTATTTCCGCTAGGGACTGAAGCTTTCTTT.